The 8 T cell receptor beta chains in this list originate from one sample, sequenced in a study of blood T cell repertoires in COVID-19. The data were produced by immunoSEQ multiplex PCR, yet TCRdb's version contains in-frame clones alone and is incomplete. The table has some 70,000 clones, about 86% seen once. Sequencing was done on a sample of peripheral blood. These receptors came from an older woman with acute or convalescent COVID-19.

The chain combines TRBV3-1 (or the pseudogene TRBV3-2) with TRBJ1-2, with 8 bases lining up with TRBD1. The germline CDR1 and CDR2 sequences are LGHDT and YNNKEL (reference sequence). The CDR3 is made up of 15 amino acids. Trimming at V came to 4 bases and at J to 8 bases, leaving 12 bases not matched to a gene. The CDR3 region has the DNA TGTGCCAGCAGCCCAGCAAGGACAGGGTCCTTCGGCTACACCTTC. This gives the protein CASSPARTGSFGYTF.

This chain uses TRBV7-8 with TRBJ1-2; 7 nucleotides line up with TRBD1. This CDR3 is built from 14 residues. Trimming removed 5 bases from V and 4 bases from J; junction bases left unmatched: 7. CDR1 and CDR2 (germline): SGHVS, FQNEAQ. CDR3 sequence: CASSPGGTVYGYTF. In DNA, the CDR3 is TGTGCCAGCAGCCCCGGCGGGACAGTCTATGGCTACACCTTC.

The chain combines TRBV28 with TRBJ1-1; no clear D gene. Germline V gives CDR1 MDHEN, CDR2 SYDVKM. This CDR3 is built from 12 residues. Trimming stripped 6 bases from V and 4 bases from J, with 9 bases between. The CDR3 DNA follows: TGTGCCAGCAGACGCACCAGCACTGAAGCTTTCTTT. It codes for CASRRTSTEAFF.

This clone was observed a few times. The rearrangement links TRBV7-9 to TRBJ1-1; the match to TRBD1 covers 7 bases. V was clipped by 5 bases and J by 6 bases; unmatched bases: 9. The germline V gene has CDR1 SEHNR and CDR2 FQNEAQ (reference sequence). The length of the CDR3 is 14 residues. The CDR3 protein is CASSPSRGNSEAFF. CDR3 bases: TGTGCCAGCAGCCCCAGCAGGGGGAATTCTGAAGCTTTCTTT.

The chain uses TRBV28 and TRBJ1-1; D gene unclear. Trimming took 3 bases from V and 4 from J, leaving 18 bases between them. The CDR3 covers 16 residues. Per germline, CDR1 MDHEN and CDR2 SYDVKM. CDR3 DNA sequence: TGTGCCAGCAGTTTGCCCGTCGGGGATCTGGGCACTGAAGCTTTCTTT. It yields the protein CASSLPVGDLGTEAFF. The complete variable domain, with remaining parts taken from reference TRBV28 and TRBJ1-1, reads DVKVTQSSRYLVKRTGEKVFLECVQDMDHENMFWYRQDPGLGLRLIYFSYDVKMKEKGDIPEGYSVSREKKERFSLILESASTNQTSMYLCASSLPVGDLGTEAFFGQGTRLTVV.

The J gene is TRBJ2-1, the V gene TRBV19; a weak D match, TRBD1 (5 bases). The CDR3 length is 13 residues. Looked up from germline, CDR1 is LNHDA and CDR2 is SQIVND (reference sequence). V lost 2 bases and J 5 bases, leaving 7 bases between the germline ends. The DNA for the CDR3 is TGTGCCAGTAGTATAAGACAGAACAATGAGCAGTTCTTC. This translates into CASSIRQNNEQFF.

This clone was seen more than once but under ten times. The chain employs TRBV20-1 and TRBJ2-7; TRBD2 matches at 11 bases. CDR1 and CDR2 from the germline V gene are DFQATT and SNEGSKA (reference sequence). The V segment lost 3 bases and the J segment 4 bases; nucleotides outside the gene matches: 5. This CDR3 comprises 14 residues. The CDR3 loop reads CSASDLAGGYEQYF. The CDR3 DNA is TGCAGTGCTAGTGATTTAGCGGGGGGGTACGAGCAGTACTTC.

V gene TRBV11-1 combines with J gene TRBJ2-4; 9 bases fit TRBD1. The CDR3 runs 16 residues. Germline lookup yields CDR1 SGHAT and CDR2 FQDESV (reference sequence). V dropped 5 bases and J dropped 5; count of bases not matched to a gene: 10. The chain's CDR3 is CASSPPGQGSQNIQYF. The CDR3 nucleotides read TGTGCCAGCAGCCCCCCGGGACAGGGCTCCCAAAACATTCAGTACTTC.